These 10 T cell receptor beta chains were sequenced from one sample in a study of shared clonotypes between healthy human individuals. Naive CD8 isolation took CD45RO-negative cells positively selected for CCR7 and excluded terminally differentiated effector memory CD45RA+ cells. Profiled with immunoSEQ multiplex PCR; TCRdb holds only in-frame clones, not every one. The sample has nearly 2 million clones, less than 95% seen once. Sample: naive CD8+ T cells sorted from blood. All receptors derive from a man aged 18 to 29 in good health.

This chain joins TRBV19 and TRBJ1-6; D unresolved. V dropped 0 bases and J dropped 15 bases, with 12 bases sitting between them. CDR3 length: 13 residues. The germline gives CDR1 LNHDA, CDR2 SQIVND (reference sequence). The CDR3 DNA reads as TGTGCCAGTAGTATAGATCCAGAAGAGCTCCTCCACTTT. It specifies CASSIDPEELLHF.

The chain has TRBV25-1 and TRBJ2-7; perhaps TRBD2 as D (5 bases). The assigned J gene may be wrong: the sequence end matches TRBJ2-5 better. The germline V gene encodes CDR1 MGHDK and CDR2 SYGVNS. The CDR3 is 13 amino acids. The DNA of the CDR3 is TGTGCCAGCAGTTACGCCCCGGGGGAGACCCAGTACTTC. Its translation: CASSYAPGETQYF.

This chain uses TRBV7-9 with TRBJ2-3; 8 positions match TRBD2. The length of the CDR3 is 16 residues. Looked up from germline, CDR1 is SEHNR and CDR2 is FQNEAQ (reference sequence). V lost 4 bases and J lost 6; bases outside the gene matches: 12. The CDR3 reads CASSSSVVAGTDTQYF. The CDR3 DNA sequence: TGTGCCAGCAGCTCCAGCGTGGTAGCGGGGACCGATACGCAGTATTTT.

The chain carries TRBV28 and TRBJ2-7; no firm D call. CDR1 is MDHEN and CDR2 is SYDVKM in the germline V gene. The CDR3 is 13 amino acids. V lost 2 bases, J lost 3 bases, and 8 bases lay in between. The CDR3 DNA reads TGTGCCAGCAGTTTAACAACCTTCTACGAGCAGTACTTC. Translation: CASSLTTFYEQYF.

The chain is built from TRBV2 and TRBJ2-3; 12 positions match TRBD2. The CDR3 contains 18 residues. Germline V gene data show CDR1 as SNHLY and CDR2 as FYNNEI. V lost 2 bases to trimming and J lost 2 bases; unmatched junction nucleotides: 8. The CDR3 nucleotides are TGTGCCAGCAGTGAACCTAGCGGGAGGGTCCCCTCCACAGATACGCAGTATTTT. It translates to CASSEPSGRVPSTDTQYF.

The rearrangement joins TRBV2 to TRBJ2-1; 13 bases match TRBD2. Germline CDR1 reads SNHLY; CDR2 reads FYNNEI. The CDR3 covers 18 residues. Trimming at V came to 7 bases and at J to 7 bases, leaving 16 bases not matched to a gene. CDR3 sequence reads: CASTSGLAGDLRENEQFF. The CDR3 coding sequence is TGTGCCAGCACTTCCGGACTAGCGGGGGACCTCAGGGAGAATGAGCAGTTCTTC.

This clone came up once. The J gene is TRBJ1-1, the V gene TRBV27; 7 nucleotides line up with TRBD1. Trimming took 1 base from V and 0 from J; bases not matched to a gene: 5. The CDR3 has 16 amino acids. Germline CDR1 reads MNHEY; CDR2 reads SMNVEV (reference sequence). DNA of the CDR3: TGTGCCAGCAGTTTATTTCAGGGGGGAATGAACACTGAAGCTTTCTTT. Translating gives CASSLFQGGMNTEAFF.

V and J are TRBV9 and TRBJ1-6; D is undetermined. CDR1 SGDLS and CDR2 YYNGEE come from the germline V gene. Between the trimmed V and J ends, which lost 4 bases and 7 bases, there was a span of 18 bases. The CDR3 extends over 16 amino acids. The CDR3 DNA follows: TGTGCCAGCAGCCCCTTTCCGGGTGTGGAAAATTCACCCCTCCACTTT. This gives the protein CASSPFPGVENSPLHF.

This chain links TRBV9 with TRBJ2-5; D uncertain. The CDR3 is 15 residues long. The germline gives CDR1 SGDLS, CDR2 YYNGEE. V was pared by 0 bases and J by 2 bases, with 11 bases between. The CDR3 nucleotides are TGTGCCAGCAGCGTAGATCTCGGGCGACAAGAGACCCAGTACTTC. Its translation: CASSVDLGRQETQYF.

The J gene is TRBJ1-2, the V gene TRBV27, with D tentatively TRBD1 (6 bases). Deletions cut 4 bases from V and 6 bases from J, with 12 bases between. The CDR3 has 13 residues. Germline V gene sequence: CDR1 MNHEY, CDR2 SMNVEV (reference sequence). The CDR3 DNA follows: TGTGCCAGCAGTTGGGGGGGGGCTAATGGCTACACCTTC. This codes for CASSWGGANGYTF.